Below, 29 T cell receptor beta chains from the same sample are listed, as sequenced in a study of T-cell reconstitution after alpha-beta-depleted transplantation in children. Unique molecular identifiers were used to barcode this TCRbeta library. TCRdb re-analysed the PCR reads in MiXCR, keeping a single row per CDR3 protein. There are 100,000 to 120,000 distinct CDR3 sequences in the sample; 10% occur only once, and less than 10% lies in the top ten. The sequenced sample was PBMCs from the stem cell graft donor, obtained from the stem cell graft. Source of these receptors: a human donor who donated a stem cell graft to a child with acute lymphoblastic leukemia.

This clonotype has a count of ten or more. The V gene is TRBV7-9, the J gene TRBJ2-5; 11 bases fit TRBD1. V lost 5 bases, J lost 4 bases, and 3 bases stayed unmatched. Germline V gives CDR1 SEHNR, CDR2 FQNEAQ (reference sequence). The CDR3 runs to 14 residues. CDR3 bases: TGTGCCAGCAGCCATGGGACAGGGGGAGAGACCCAGTACTTC. Encoded protein: CASSHGTGGETQYF. The complete variable domain, with remaining parts taken from reference TRBV7-9 and TRBJ2-5, reads DTGVSQNPRHKITKRGQNVTFRCDPISEHNRLYWYRQTLGQGPEFLTYFQNEAQLEKSRLLSDRFSAERPKGSFSTLEIQRTEQGDSAMYLCASSHGTGGETQYFGPGTRLLVL.

This clonotype was counted ten times or more. This rearrangement joins TRBV7-2 to TRBJ1-5; the D gene is possibly TRBD1 (5 bases). V lost 4 bases and J lost 2, with 15 bases in between. CDR3 length: 16 amino acids. The germline gives CDR1 SGHTA, CDR2 FQGNSA. Here the CDR3 reads CASSSRGGTGNQPQHF. CDR3 bases: TGTGCCAGCAGCTCGCGCGGGGGTACGGGCAATCAGCCCCAGCATTTT.

This clonotype has at least ten counts. J is TRBJ1-2 and V is TRBV5-1, with 11 bases that match TRBD1. The CDR3 runs to 16 residues. The junction had 7 bases not matched to a gene; V was cut back by 2 bases and J by 4 bases. The germline gives CDR1 SGHRS, CDR2 YFSETQ. Here the CDR3 reads CASSLAPGTGGYGYTF. DNA for the CDR3: TGCGCCAGCAGCTTAGCGCCGGGGACAGGGGGCTATGGCTACACCTTC.

The table lists this clonotype with many counts. CDR3 sequence: CAWSDRDNEQFF. CDR3 nucleotide sequence: TGTGCCTGGAGCGACAGGGACAATGAGCAGTTCTTC. The chain has TRBV30 and TRBJ2-1, with TRBD1 matching 7 bases. This CDR3 comprises 12 residues. Germline loops: CDR1 GTSNPN, CDR2 SVGIG (reference sequence). V lost 3 bases to trimming and J lost 5 bases; unmatched junction nucleotides: 1.

This clonotype occurred many times. The genes are TRBV7-9 and TRBJ1-1, with D uncertain. This CDR3 is built from 11 residues. The germline V gene encodes CDR1 SEHNR and CDR2 FQNEAQ (reference sequence). V was trimmed by 2 bases and J by 10 bases, leaving 8 bases between them. As DNA, the CDR3 is TGTGCCAGCAGCTTATCTGGAGGAGCTTTCTTT. Encoded protein: CASSLSGGAFF.

This clonotype was seen many times. The J gene is TRBJ2-1, the V gene TRBV7-9; 13 bases line up with TRBD2. The CDR3 is 17 amino acids. Germline V gene lookup returns CDR1 SEHNR and CDR2 FQNEAQ (reference sequence). With 5 bases clipped from V and 3 bases from J, the junction kept 7 bases outside the gene matches. The CDR3 region has the DNA TGTGCCAGCAGCCCGACCGGACTAGCGGGGGACTACAATGAGCAGTTCTTC. Translated: CASSPTGLAGDYNEQFF. Full variable domain (rest looked up from reference TRBV7-9 and TRBJ2-1): DTGVSQNPRHKITKRGQNVTFRCDPISEHNRLYWYRQTLGQGPEFLTYFQNEAQLEKSRLLSDRFSAERPKGSFSTLEIQRTEQGDSAMYLCASSPTGLAGDYNEQFFGPGTRLTVL.

This clonotype was detected ten times or more. The chain joins TRBV29-1 to TRBJ1-5; D gene ambiguous. This CDR3 spans 13 amino acids. V dropped 4 bases and J dropped 10 bases, with 17 bases sitting between them. The germline CDR1 and CDR2 sequences are SQVTM and ANQGSEA. The DNA for the CDR3 is TGCAGCGTTGTTTTAGACCGGGGAAGCCCCCAGCATTTT. Translating gives CSVVLDRGSPQHF.

This clonotype was picked up many times. The chain joins TRBV20-1 to TRBJ1-2; no definite D call. The germline V gene has CDR1 DFQATT and CDR2 SNEGSKA (reference sequence). This CDR3 is built from 9 residues. V shed 6 bases and J shed 8 bases, with 7 bases lying between them. The CDR3 loop reads CSAKVGYTF. CDR3 nucleotides: TGCAGTGCCAAGGTCGGCTACACCTTC.

In its sample, this clonotype ranks as medium-sized. The chain carries TRBV5-1 and TRBJ2-3; 8 bases line up with TRBD2. CDR3 size: 16 residues. Losses at the gene ends were 3 bases for V and 4 bases for J; bases not matched to a gene: 10. The germline V gene has CDR1 SGHRS and CDR2 YFSETQ. CDR3 sequence reads: CASSYRAGAGSDTQYF. For the CDR3, the DNA is TGCGCCAGCAGCTACCGAGCGGGAGCTGGTTCAGATACGCAGTATTTT. The whole variable domain, remainder taken from reference TRBV5-1 and TRBJ2-3, is KAGVTQTPRYLIKTRGQQVTLSCSPISGHRSVSWYQQTPGQGLQFLFEYFSETQRNKGNFPGRFSGRQFSNSRSEMNVSTLELGDSALYLCASSYRAGAGSDTQYFGPGTRLTVL.

This clonotype was seen many times. The genes are TRBV10-3 and TRBJ2-1; 8 nucleotides line up with TRBD2. Losses at the gene ends were 6 bases for V and 7 bases for J; bases not matched to a gene: 11. CDR1 ENHRY and CDR2 SYGVKD come from the germline V gene. CDR3 length: 15 residues. DNA for the CDR3: TGTGCCATCAGACCCGGGACTAGTATAGAGAATGAGCAGTTCTTC. This gives the protein CAIRPGTSIENEQFF.

This clonotype was seen ten or more times. This rearrangement joins TRBV12-3 or TRBV12-4 to TRBJ2-5, with a weak D call TRBD1 (5 bases). CDR3 length: 14 residues. The V end was cut by 6 bases, the J end by 1 base, with 12 bases between. For the CDR3, the DNA is TGTGCCAGCAGGGTAACAGGCGTCCAAGAGACCCAGTACTTC. Translated: CASRVTGVQETQYF.

This clonotype was seen many times. The chain combines TRBV15 with TRBJ2-5; TRBD2 agrees at 9 bases. The V gene's germline CDR1 is LNHNV and CDR2 YYDKDF (reference sequence). The CDR3 covers 18 residues. Trimming removed 4 bases from V and 5 bases from J; junction bases left unmatched: 17. The CDR3 region is CATSKFLDGIAGVETQYF. The CDR3 nucleotides are TGTGCCACCAGCAAATTCCTGGATGGTATAGCGGGAGTGGAGACCCAGTACTTC.

This clonotype was seen at least ten times. The chain has TRBV2 and TRBJ2-1; TRBD2 aligns across 15 bases. The CDR3 runs 17 residues. Germline values: CDR1 SNHLY, CDR2 FYNNEI. The V gene end was trimmed by 7 bases and the J gene end by 8 bases; junction bases not matched to a gene: 12. The CDR3 coding sequence is TGTGCCAGCATTGCCGAGCCGGGGACTAGCGGGGGGTATGAGCAGTTCTTC. This sequence encodes CASIAEPGTSGGYEQFF.

Many counts were recorded for this clonotype. This chain links TRBV7-9 with TRBJ2-3; D is ambiguous. The CDR3 extends over 14 amino acids. Germline V CDR1 and CDR2: SEHNR, FQNEAQ (reference sequence). The V end lost 5 bases, the J end lost 1 base, and 10 bases lay between the germline ends. The CDR3 DNA reads as TGTGCCAGCAGCGCTAAAGGGCGCACAGATACGCAGTATTTT. Protein product: CASSAKGRTDTQYF.

This clonotype has at least ten counts. CDR3 DNA: TGTGCCAGAGGGACTATACAAGAGACCCAGTACTTC. The encoded protein is CARGTIQETQYF. The genes are TRBV2 and TRBJ2-5, with TRBD2 matching 7 bases. This CDR3 is 12 amino acids long. The germline gives CDR1 SNHLY, CDR2 FYNNEI. V trimming: 9 bases; J trimming: 2 bases; junction bases outside the gene matches: 3.

In this sample, this clonotype turned up many times. V usage is TRBV7-9 and J usage is TRBJ1-2; the D is unclear. The CDR3 length is 13 residues. Trimming cost V 3 bases and J 5 bases, with 10 bases left between them. Germline loops: CDR1 SEHNR, CDR2 FQNEAQ (reference sequence). In DNA, the CDR3 is TGTGCCAGCAGCTTCAGCACAGAGTATGGCTACACCTTC. This codes for CASSFSTEYGYTF.

This clonotype appeared many times. The chain employs TRBV7-8 and TRBJ2-7; D remains unclear. Germline V gene data show CDR1 as SGHVS and CDR2 as FQNEAQ. V gave up 2 bases and J gave up 2 bases, with 19 bases separating them. The CDR3 covers 17 residues. The CDR3: CASSLSSTIISPYEQYF. CDR3 bases: TGTGCCAGCAGCTTATCCAGTACAATAATATCCCCCTACGAGCAGTACTTC. Full variable domain (remainder filled in from reference TRBV7-8 and TRBJ2-7): GAGVSQSPRYKVAKRGQDVALRCDPISGHVSLFWYQQALGQGPEFLTYFQNEAQLDKSGLPSDRFFAERPEGSVSTLKIQRTQQEDSAVYLCASSLSSTIISPYEQYFGPGTRLTVT.

This clonotype was observed at least ten times. The chain couples TRBV7-2 to TRBJ1-1; D gene unclear. Germline lookup yields CDR1 SGHTA and CDR2 FQGNSA. Trimming cost V 3 bases and J 0 bases, with 11 bases left between them. The CDR3 spans 15 residues. CDR3 loop: CASSLSGQMNTEAFF. DNA of the CDR3: TGTGCCAGCAGCTTGTCTGGGCAGATGAACACTGAAGCTTTCTTT.

This clonotype was detected ten times or more. The V gene is TRBV29-1, the J gene TRBJ2-7; 11 nucleotides line up with TRBD2. The CDR3 has 16 residues. CDR1 is SQVTM, CDR2 ANQGSEA, per germline. The trim removed 1 base at V and 1 base at J, leaving 6 bases unmatched. This chain's CDR3 is CSVEGLTSGSSYEQYF. CDR3 in DNA: TGCAGCGTTGAAGGCCTAACTAGCGGGAGTTCCTACGAGCAGTACTTC.

The sample holds many counts of this clonotype. This chain links TRBV5-1 with TRBJ2-3; 8 bases agree with TRBD1. J gave up 6 bases and V 4 bases, and 7 bases lay outside the gene matches. This CDR3 is built from 14 residues. CDR1 SGHRS and CDR2 YFSETQ come from the germline V gene. This chain's CDR3 is CASSRQQGEDTQYF. CDR3 bases: TGCGCCAGCAGCCGCCAACAGGGGGAGGATACGCAGTATTTT.

In its sample, this clonotype was seen many times. This chain joins TRBV9 and TRBJ2-5; D is unresolved. Germline V gene lookup returns CDR1 SGDLS and CDR2 YYNGEE. V lost 1 base, J lost 5 bases, and 6 bases lay in between. This CDR3 has 12 amino acids. CDR3 bases: TGTGCCAGCAGCGTAAAAGGGGAGACCCAGTACTTC. Translation gives CASSVKGETQYF. Full variable domain (rest looked up from reference TRBV9 and TRBJ2-5): DSGVTQTPKHLITATGQRVTLRCSPRSGDLSVYWYQQSLDQGLQFLIQYYNGEERAKGNILERFSAQQFPDLHSELNLSSLELGDSALYFCASSVKGETQYFGPGTRLLVL.

Regarding this clonotype: This may be a read error, as it is one base from a much larger clone. The chain combines TRBV5-1 with TRBJ2-1, with 8 positions matching TRBD2. The CDR3 sequence is 15 residues long. The germline CDR1 and CDR2 sequences are SGHRS and YFSETQ. This CDR3 reads CASSVSGVTYDEQFF. Written as DNA, the CDR3 is TGCGCCAGCAGCGTTAGCGGGGTAACCTACGATGAGCAGTTCTTC.

This rearrangement joins TRBV18 to TRBJ2-1; 14 bases match TRBD2. CDR3 size: 17 residues. Germline V lookup: CDR1 KGHSH, CDR2 LQKENI. J was trimmed by 2 bases and V by 0 bases; bases with no gene match: 0. The CDR3 bases are TGTGCCAGCTCACCACCGGGACTAGCGGGGGCCTACAATGAGCAGTTCTTC. It is translated as CASSPPGLAGAYNEQFF. The full variable domain, its missing parts supplied by reference TRBV18 and TRBJ2-1, is NAGVMQNPRHLVRRRGQEARLRCSPMKGHSHVYWYRQLPEEGLKFMVYLQKENIIDESGMPKERFSAEFPKEGPSILRIQQVVRGDSAAYFCASSPPGLAGAYNEQFFGPGTRLTVL.

Ten or more counts support this clonotype. V and J are TRBV7-2 and TRBJ1-6; D call uncertain. V lost 1 base and J 8 bases, leaving 12 bases between the germline ends. CDR1 and CDR2 (germline): SGHTA, FQGNSA. There are 15 residues in the CDR3. The CDR3 DNA sequence: TGTGCCAGCAGCTTAGATTTCGGGCAAGATTCACCCCTCCACTTT. This codes for CASSLDFGQDSPLHF.

This clonotype showed up many times. In DNA form, the CDR3 reads TGTGCCAGCAGTTTACTCCGAACGGATGAGCAGTTCTTC. Translated: CASSLLRTDEQFF. The V and J genes are TRBV12-3 or TRBV12-4 and TRBJ2-1; D gene unclear. The CDR3 is 13 amino acids. V lost 2 bases to trimming and J lost 8 bases, with 10 bases between them.

There are many counts of this clonotype. The chain recombines TRBV5-1 with TRBJ2-7, with D maybe TRBD2 (5 bases). Germline V gene data show CDR1 as SGHRS and CDR2 as YFSETQ. The CDR3 contains 13 residues. Trimming cost V 0 bases and J 7 bases, with 11 bases left between them. CDR3 bases: TGCGCCAGCAGCTTGGTCGTCGCGGGTGAGCAGTACTTC. The encoded protein is CASSLVVAGEQYF. Filled out from reference TRBV5-1 and TRBJ2-7, the complete variable domain reads KAGVTQTPRYLIKTRGQQVTLSCSPISGHRSVSWYQQTPGQGLQFLFEYFSETQRNKGNFPGRFSGRQFSNSRSEMNVSTLELGDSALYLCASSLVVAGEQYFGPGTRLTVT.

As for this clonotype: This may come from a read error, since a much larger clone is one base off. The rearrangement uses TRBV4-2 and TRBJ2-1; 7 positions match TRBD1. Unmatched junction bases numbered 7, after V lost 0 bases and J lost 14 bases. Looked up from germline, CDR1 is LGHNA and CDR2 is YNFKEQ. This CDR3 region has 13 residues. The CDR3 bases are TGTGCCAGCAGCCAAGATTCGACAGGGCGGAAGTTCTTC. Translation: CASSQDSTGRKFF.

This clonotype was observed at least ten times. This chain joins TRBV6-5 and TRBJ1-4; D is ambiguous. The CDR3 extends over 14 amino acids. CDR1 MNHEY and CDR2 SVGAGI come from the germline V gene. With 2 bases removed from V and 3 bases from J, the gap between germline ends came to 7 bases. CDR3 sequence (DNA): TGTGCCAGCAGTTACAGCGGATCTAATGAAAAACTGTTTTTT. This sequence encodes CASSYSGSNEKLFF.

This clonotype was counted ten times or more. V gene TRBV20-1 combines with J gene TRBJ1-1, with 8 bases fitting TRBD1. CDR3 length: 14 residues. Per the germline V gene, CDR1 is DFQATT and CDR2 is SNEGSKA (reference sequence). Trimming took 8 bases from V and 2 from J; bases not matched to a gene: 10. CDR3 region: CSTNRGRGNTEAFF. CDR3 nucleotide sequence: TGCAGTACCAACAGGGGGAGAGGAAACACTGAAGCTTTCTTT.